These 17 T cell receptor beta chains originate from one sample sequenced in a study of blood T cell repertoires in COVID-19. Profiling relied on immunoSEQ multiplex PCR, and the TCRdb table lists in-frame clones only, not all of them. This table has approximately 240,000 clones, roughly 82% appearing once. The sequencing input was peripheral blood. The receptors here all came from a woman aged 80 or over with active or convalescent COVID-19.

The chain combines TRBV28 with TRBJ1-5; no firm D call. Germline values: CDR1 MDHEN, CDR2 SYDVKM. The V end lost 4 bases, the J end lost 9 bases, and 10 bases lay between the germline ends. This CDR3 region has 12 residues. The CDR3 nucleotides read TGTGCCAGCAGTTCCTTTGGCTTGCCCCAGCATTTT. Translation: CASSSFGLPQHF. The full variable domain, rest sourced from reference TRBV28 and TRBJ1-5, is DVKVTQSSRYLVKRTGEKVFLECVQDMDHENMFWYRQDPGLGLRLIYFSYDVKMKEKGDIPEGYSVSREKKERFSLILESASTNQTSMYLCASSSFGLPQHFGDGTRLSIL.

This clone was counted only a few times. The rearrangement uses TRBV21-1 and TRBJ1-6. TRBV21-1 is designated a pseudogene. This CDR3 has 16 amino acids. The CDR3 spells CASSKETRRGNSPLHF. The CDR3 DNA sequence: TGTGCCAGCAGCAAAGAGACGCGGCGGGGTAATTCACCCCTCCACTTT.

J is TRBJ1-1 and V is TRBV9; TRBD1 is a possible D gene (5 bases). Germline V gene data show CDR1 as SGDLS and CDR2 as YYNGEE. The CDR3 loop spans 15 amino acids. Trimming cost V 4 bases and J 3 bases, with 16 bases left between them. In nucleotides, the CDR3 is TGTGCCAGCAGCTTAGCAGGGAGGTTGGACACTGAAGCTTTCTTT. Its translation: CASSLAGRLDTEAFF. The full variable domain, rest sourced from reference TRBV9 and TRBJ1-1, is DSGVTQTPKHLITATGQRVTLRCSPRSGDLSVYWYQQSLDQGLQFLIQYYNGEERAKGNILERFSAQQFPDLHSELNLSSLELGDSALYFCASSLAGRLDTEAFFGQGTRLTVV.

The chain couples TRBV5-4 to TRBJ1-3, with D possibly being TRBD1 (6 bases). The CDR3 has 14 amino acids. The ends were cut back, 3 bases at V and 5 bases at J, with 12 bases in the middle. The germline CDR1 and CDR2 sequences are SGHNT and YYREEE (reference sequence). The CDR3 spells CASSSYGTRNTIYF. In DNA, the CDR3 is TGTGCCAGCAGCTCTTACGGGACACGAAACACCATATATTTT. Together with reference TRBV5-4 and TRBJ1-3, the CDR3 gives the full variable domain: ETGVTQSPTHLIKTRGQQVTLRCSSQSGHNTVSWYQQALGQGPQFIFQYYREEENGRGNFPPRFSGLQFPNYSSELNVNALELDDSALYLCASSSYGTRNTIYFGEGSWLTVV.

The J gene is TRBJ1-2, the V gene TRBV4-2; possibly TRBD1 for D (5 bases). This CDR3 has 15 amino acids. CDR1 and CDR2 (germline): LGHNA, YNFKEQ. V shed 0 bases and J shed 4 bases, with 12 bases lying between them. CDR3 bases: TGTGCCAGCAGCCAAGATTACGGGGGTGGCTATGGCTACACCTTC. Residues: CASSQDYGGGYGYTF.

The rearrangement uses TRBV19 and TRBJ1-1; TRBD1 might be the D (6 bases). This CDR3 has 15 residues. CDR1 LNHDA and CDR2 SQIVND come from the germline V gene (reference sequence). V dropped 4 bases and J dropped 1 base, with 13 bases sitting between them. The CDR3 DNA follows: TGTGCCAGTAGTACCTCTAGACAGGCGAACACTGAAGCTTTCTTT. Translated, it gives CASSTSRQANTEAFF.

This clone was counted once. The CDR3 loop reads CASGPSGANVLTF. The CDR3 nucleotides are TGTGCCAGCGGGCCCTCTGGGGCCAACGTCCTGACTTTC. V usage is TRBV6-5 and J usage is TRBJ2-6; D uncertain. The germline V gene has CDR1 MNHEY and CDR2 SVGAGI. The CDR3 totals 13 residues. V shed 8 bases and J shed 0 bases, with 5 bases lying between them.

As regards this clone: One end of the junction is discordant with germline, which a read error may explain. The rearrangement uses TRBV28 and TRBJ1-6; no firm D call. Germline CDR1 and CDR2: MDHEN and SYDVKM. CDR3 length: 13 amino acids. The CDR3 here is CASGVQHLSYGNF. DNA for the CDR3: TGTGCCAGCGGAGTTCAGCACCTCTCGTACGGTAACTTT.

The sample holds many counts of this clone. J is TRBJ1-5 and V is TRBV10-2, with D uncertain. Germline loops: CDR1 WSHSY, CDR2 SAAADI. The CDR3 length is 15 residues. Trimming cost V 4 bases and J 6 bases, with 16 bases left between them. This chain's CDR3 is CASSAALGRSQPQHF. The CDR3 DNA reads TGCGCCAGCAGTGCGGCTCTGGGGAGGAGTCAGCCCCAGCATTTT.

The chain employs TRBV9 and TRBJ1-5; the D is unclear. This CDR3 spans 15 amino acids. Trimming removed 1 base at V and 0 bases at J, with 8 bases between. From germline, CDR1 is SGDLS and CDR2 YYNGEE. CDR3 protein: CASSVSGNSNQPQHF. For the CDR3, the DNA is TGTGCCAGCAGCGTATCCGGGAATAGCAATCAGCCCCAGCATTTT.

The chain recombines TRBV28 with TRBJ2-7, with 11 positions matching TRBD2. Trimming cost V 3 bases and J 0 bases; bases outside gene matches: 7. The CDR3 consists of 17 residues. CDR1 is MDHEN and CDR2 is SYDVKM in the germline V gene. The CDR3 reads CASSLVSSGRSSYEQYF. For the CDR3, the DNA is TGTGCCAGCAGTTTGGTGTCTAGCGGGAGGAGCTCCTACGAGCAGTACTTC.

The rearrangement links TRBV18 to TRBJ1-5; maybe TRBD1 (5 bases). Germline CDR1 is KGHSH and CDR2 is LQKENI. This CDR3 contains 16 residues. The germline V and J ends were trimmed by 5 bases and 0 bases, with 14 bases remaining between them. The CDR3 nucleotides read TGTGCCAGCTCATCCGTAGGGGTAGGTAGCAATCAGCCCCAGCATTTT. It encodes CASSSVGVGSNQPQHF. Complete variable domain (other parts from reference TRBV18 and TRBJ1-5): NAGVMQNPRHLVRRRGQEARLRCSPMKGHSHVYWYRQLPEEGLKFMVYLQKENIIDESGMPKERFSAEFPKEGPSILRIQQVVRGDSAAYFCASSSVGVGSNQPQHFGDGTRLSIL.

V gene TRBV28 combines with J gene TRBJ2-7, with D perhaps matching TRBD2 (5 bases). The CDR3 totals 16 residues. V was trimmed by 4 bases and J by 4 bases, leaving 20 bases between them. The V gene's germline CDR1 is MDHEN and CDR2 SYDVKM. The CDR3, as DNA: TGTGCCAGCAGTTCCCCGGGGAGCCAATCTGGATACGAGCAGTACTTC. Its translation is CASSSPGSQSGYEQYF.

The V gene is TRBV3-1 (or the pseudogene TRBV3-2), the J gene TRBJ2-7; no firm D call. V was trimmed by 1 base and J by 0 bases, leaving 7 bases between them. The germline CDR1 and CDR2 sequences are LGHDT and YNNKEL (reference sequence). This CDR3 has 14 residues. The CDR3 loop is CASSQVSVSYEQYF. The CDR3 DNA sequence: TGTGCCAGCAGCCAAGTGTCTGTCTCCTACGAGCAGTACTTC.

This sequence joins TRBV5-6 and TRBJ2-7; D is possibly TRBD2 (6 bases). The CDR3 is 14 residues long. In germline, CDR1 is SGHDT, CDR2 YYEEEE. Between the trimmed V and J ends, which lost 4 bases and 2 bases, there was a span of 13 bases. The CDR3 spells CASSGGDVTYEQYF. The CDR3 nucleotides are TGTGCCAGCAGCGGCGGGGACGTAACCTACGAGCAGTACTTC.

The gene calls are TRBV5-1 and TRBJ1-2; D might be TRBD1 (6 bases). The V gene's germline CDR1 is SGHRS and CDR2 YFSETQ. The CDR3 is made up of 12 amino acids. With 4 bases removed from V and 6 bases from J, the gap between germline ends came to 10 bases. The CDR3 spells CASSLGQNGYTF. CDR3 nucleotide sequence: TGCGCCAGCAGCCTAGGACAGAATGGCTACACCTTC.

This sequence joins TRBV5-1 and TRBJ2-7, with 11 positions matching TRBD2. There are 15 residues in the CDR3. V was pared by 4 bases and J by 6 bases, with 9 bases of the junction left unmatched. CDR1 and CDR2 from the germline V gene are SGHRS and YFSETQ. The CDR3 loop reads CASSQGWLAGGEQYF. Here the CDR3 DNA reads TGCGCCAGCAGCCAAGGGTGGCTAGCGGGAGGCGAGCAGTACTTC.